This TCR beta chain is from a study of T-cell memory formation after mild COVID-19. A single record per CDR3 protein comes from TCRdb applying MiXCR to the 5' RACE reads. The table shows a few hundred thousand distinct CDR3 sequences, with 15% to 20% occurring only once. Study conclusions and caveats: Memory from before infection featured some responding clones, which suggests cross-reactive memory joined. Contracting CD4+ clones were located mainly in CM and EM, and CD8+ clones in EMRA.

This clonotype was observed a handful of times. Its target is unknown. The sequence was collected from a young man who had mild COVID-19 (a few samples of this study predate the infection). Cell type and time point are not known. Sequencing used PBMCs or a T cell subset sorted from them (not recorded which).

CDR3 bases: TGCGCCAGCAGCCGCACTGGGACGGAGAGGTACGAGCAGTACTTC. The encoded protein is CASSRTGTERYEQYF. The V call is TRBV5-1, the J call TRBJ2-7; either TRBD1 or TRBD2 may supply D (5 bases each). Trimming left V 4 bases short and J 4 bases short, with 18 bases between. Germline values: CDR1 SGHRS, CDR2 YFSETQ. The CDR3 loop spans 15 amino acids.